This is a list of T cell receptor beta chains from one sample in a study of T cell repertoires in aging, cancer and after chemotherapy. TCRdb used MiXCR to reprocess the multiplex PCR reads, holding one entry per CDR3 protein. This table holds 2,500 to 3,000 distinct CDR3 sequences, more than 20% found once. Material for sequencing was blood. These receptors all come from a human donor with a solid tumor. CDR3s include the opening cysteine and the closing phenylalanine or tryptophan. Fields, in order: D gene, V gene, clone size, J gene, CDR3 DNA, CDR3 protein. The D gene is left open where the match is weak. For some rows the clone size is stated as once, few or many, or as a class when expanded; others skip it.

>TRBD2|TRBV27|NA|TRBJ2-3
TGTGCCAGCAGTCCCTTACTAGCGGTCAGCACAGATACGCAGTATTTT
CASSPLLAVSTDTQYF
>NA|TRBV7-6|medium-sized|TRBJ1-6
TGTGCCAGCAGCTTAGGAGGGGGAAGAAGTCTTTCACCCCTCCACTTT
CASSLGGGRSLSPLHF
>NA|TRBV5-4|few|TRBJ2-2
TGTGCCAGCAGCTTGAACACCGGGGAGCTGTTTTTT
CASSLNTGELFF
>NA|TRBV28|NA|TRBJ2-2
TGTGCCAGCAGGACAGGGAACACCGGGGAGCTGTTTTTT
CASRTGNTGELFF
>NA|TRBV20-1|NA|TRBJ2-2
TGCAGTGCTCCCCTCTTAGGGGGGGCCTTTACCGGGGAGCTGTTTTTT
CSAPLLGGAFTGELFF
>NA|TRBV7-3|few|TRBJ2-2
TGTGCCAGCAGCTCTCACAACCGGGACACCGGGGAGCTGTTTTTT
CASSSHNRDTGELFF
>NA|TRBV12-3/TRBV12-4|NA|TRBJ1-3
TGTGCCAGCACCCTAGTGTCACATGGAAACACCATATATTTT
CASTLVSHGNTIYF
>NA|TRBV29-1|large|TRBJ2-7
TGCAGCGTTGAGGGTTTCCACGAGCAGTACTTC
CSVEGFHEQYF
>TRBD2|TRBV5-4|few|TRBJ2-7
TGTGCCAGCAGACCCGGACTAGCGGGATCTTACTACGAGCAGTACTTC
CASRPGLAGSYYEQYF
>TRBD1|TRBV30|medium-sized|TRBJ1-5
TGTGCCTGGAATACAGGGGGAAATCAGCCCCAGCATTTT
CAWNTGGNQPQHF
>NA|TRBV11-3|NA|TRBJ1-1
TGTGCCAGCAGCTTAGACCCAGTAACCCACACTGAAGCTTTCTTT
CASSLDPVTHTEAFF
>NA|TRBV11-1|NA|TRBJ2-1
TGTGCCAGCAGCCCCCGGATAGATGGTGAGCAGTTCTTC
CASSPRIDGEQFF
>TRBD2|TRBV20-1|NA|TRBJ2-3
TGCAGTGCTAGGCTGGGACTAGCGGGGACAGATACGCAGTATTTT
CSARLGLAGTDTQYF
>NA|TRBV19|medium-sized|TRBJ1-2
TGTGCCAGTAGTATTCTTGAAGGGTTCTATGGCTACACCTTC
CASSILEGFYGYTF
>TRBD2|TRBV28|NA|TRBJ2-1
TGTGCCAGCAGCAGGACGGAACTAGCGGGAGGGGGTGAGCAGTTCTTC
CASSRTELAGGGEQFF
>NA|TRBV4-3|NA|TRBJ2-1
TGCGCCAGCAGCCACGACATGTCACCCTACAATGAGCAGTTCTTC
CASSHDMSPYNEQFF
>NA|TRBV12-3/TRBV12-4|medium-sized|TRBJ1-6
TGTGCCAGCAGCCGCGACGGAGCTGATTCACCCCTCCACTTT
CASSRDGADSPLHF
>NA|TRBV12-3/TRBV12-4|NA|TRBJ2-2
TGTGCCAGCAGTTCTAGGACCGGGGAGCTGTTTTTT
CASSSRTGELFF
>TRBD1|TRBV6-6|few|TRBJ1-3
TGTGCCAGCAGTTACTCGGGGACAGGGGTATACACCATATATTTT
CASSYSGTGVYTIYF
>NA|TRBV6-1|NA|TRBJ2-3
TGTGCCAGCCCCGGAGATCAGGGTCCAGATACGCAGTATTTT
CASPGDQGPDTQYF
>TRBD2|TRBV5-1|NA|TRBJ2-1
TGCGCCAGCAGCTCCGGGACTAGCGGGATTCCGGATGAGCAGTTCTTC
CASSSGTSGIPDEQFF
>NA|TRBV11-1|NA|TRBJ2-3
TGTGCCAGCAGCTTAGGGGCTAGCTATTTCACAGATACGCAGTATTTT
CASSLGASYFTDTQYF
>NA|TRBV11-2|few|TRBJ1-3
TGTGCCAGCAGCTTTTCGACAGGCGGCTCTGGAAACACCATATATTTT
CASSFSTGGSGNTIYF
>NA|TRBV5-4|NA|TRBJ2-2
TGTGCCAGCAGCGTGCAGGGGACCACCGGGGAGCTGTTTTTT
CASSVQGTTGELFF
>NA|TRBV7-9|few|TRBJ1-2
TGTGCCAGCACCCCGAGGACGGGGATATATGGCTACACCTTC
CASTPRTGIYGYTF
>NA|TRBV29-1|NA|TRBJ1-2
NA
CSVGQGNYDYIF
>TRBD1|TRBV6-5|NA|TRBJ2-2
TGTGCCAGCAGTGAAGCAGGGGGTGACACCGGGGAGCTGTTTTTT
CASSEAGGDTGELFF
>NA|TRBV10-3|few|TRBJ1-3
TGTGCCACAGGATTAGGCGGAAACACCATATATTTT
CATGLGGNTIYF
>NA|TRBV7-9|few|TRBJ2-1
TGTGCCAGCAGCTTAACGGGGAACCACAATGAGCAGTTCTTC
CASSLTGNHNEQFF
>TRBD2|TRBV6-1|NA|TRBJ2-1
TGTGCCAGCAGTGCGATTAGCGGGAGACATGAGCAGTTCTTC
CASSAISGRHEQFF
>NA|TRBV20-1|NA|TRBJ1-5
TGCAGTGCTAGGTCAGGCGAAGATAGCAATCAGCCCCAGCATTTT
CSARSGEDSNQPQHF
>NA|TRBV6-5|large|TRBJ2-7
TGTGCCAGCAGTTCCTCGAGGGGGACGTACGAGCAGTACTTC
CASSSSRGTYEQYF
>NA|TRBV6-2/TRBV6-3|NA|TRBJ1-5
TGTGCCAGCGCAGGGAATAGCAATCAGCCCCAGCATTTT
CASAGNSNQPQHF
>NA|TRBV9|NA|TRBJ2-1
TGTGCCAGCAGCGTTACTAGTTCGCATGAGCAGTTCTTC
CASSVTSSHEQFF
>TRBD1|TRBV7-2|NA|TRBJ1-2
TGTGCCAGCAGCTTAGCGCAGTCAGGGGGCGGCTACACCTTC
CASSLAQSGGGYTF
>NA|TRBV20-1|NA|TRBJ1-2
TGCAGTGCCCGCTTATGGGAAAGTTCTAACTATGGCTACACCTTC
CSARLWESSNYGYTF
>NA|TRBV7-2|medium-sized|TRBJ1-5
TGTGCCAGCAGCTTAGCGCGGAGGGAGGATCAGCCCCAGCATTTT
CASSLARREDQPQHF
>NA|TRBV6-6|few|TRBJ2-5
TGTGCCAGCAGTTACTCGCGGAGCAGGGCCCAGTACTTC
CASSYSRSRAQYF
>NA|TRBV27|few|TRBJ1-1
TGCACGTTCGAGGTTAGGGTATGCCCTCCTTGTGAAGCTTTCTTT
CTFEVRVCPPCEAFF
>TRBD1|TRBV19|few|TRBJ1-3
TGTGCCAGTAGTGGCCAGGGGGCCTCTGGAAACACCATATATTTT
CASSGQGASGNTIYF
>NA|TRBV6-5|NA|TRBJ2-2
TGTGCCAGCAGTTATCGCCCTTATAGGGACGGGAAAGCGAACACCGGGGAGCTGTTTTTT
CASSYRPYRDGKANTGELFF
>NA|TRBV18|once|TRBJ1-1
TGTGCCAGCATCCGGGAGGGCATGAACACTGAAGCTTTCTTT
CASIREGMNTEAFF
>NA|TRBV6-1|few|TRBJ1-5
TGTGCCAGCACTTTGGACAGTAATCAGCCCCAGCATTTT
CASTLDSNQPQHF
>TRBD1|TRBV19|NA|TRBJ1-2
TGTGCCAGCAATCGGGACAGCTATGGCTACACCTTC
CASNRDSYGYTF
>NA|TRBV18|NA|TRBJ1-5
TGTGCCAGCTCACCGGACGGCGGTCAGCCCCAGCATTTT
CASSPDGGQPQHF
>NA|TRBV30|NA|TRBJ2-1
TGTGCCTGGAAGGTGAGGGCCTACAATGAGCAGTTCTTC
CAWKVRAYNEQFF
>NA|TRBV29-1|large|TRBJ1-3
TGCAGCGTTGAATCCGGGGCTGGAAACACCATATATTTT
CSVESGAGNTIYF
>NA|TRBV6-5|NA|TRBJ2-3
TGTGCCAGCAGCTCGACAGAGACTAGGGCGCAGTATTTT
CASSSTETRAQYF
>NA|TRBV15|few|TRBJ2-1
TGTGCCACCAGCATCGGGGACTGGGGGACAAATGAGCAGTTCTTC
CATSIGDWGTNEQFF